Each of the 31 T cell receptor beta chains below was sequenced from the same sample in a study of blood T cell repertoires in COVID-19. Assay: immunoSEQ multiplex PCR; the TCRdb copy retains only in-frame clones and omits some. The data contain about 140,000 clones, around 81% of them singletons. Sequenced sample: peripheral blood. The receptors derive from a woman aged 55-70 years with active or convalescent COVID-19.

The chain links TRBV10-3 to TRBJ2-7, with D perhaps matching TRBD1 (6 bases). The V gene's germline CDR1 is ENHRY and CDR2 SYGVKD. The CDR3 covers 14 residues. V lost 0 bases and J lost 7, with 13 bases in between. The CDR3 DNA reads as TGTGCCATCAGTGAGTCGGGGACAACTGGGGAGCAGTACTTC. It translates to CAISESGTTGEQYF.

The rearrangement links TRBV7-6 to TRBJ2-1, with a weak D call TRBD2 (5 bases). The CDR3 contains 16 residues. V gave up 0 bases and J gave up 2 bases, with 11 bases separating them. Germline lookup yields CDR1 SGHVS and CDR2 FNYEAQ. The CDR3 loop is CASSLANGIAYNEQFF. The CDR3 DNA is TGTGCCAGCAGCTTAGCTAACGGGATAGCCTACAATGAGCAGTTCTTC.

The CDR3 DNA follows: TGTGCCAGCAGTCAACGCGGACAGGGGATGGGAGGCTACACCTTC. Translated: CASSQRGQGMGGYTF. The gene calls are TRBV6-2 or TRBV6-3 and TRBJ1-2; TRBD1 matches at 9 bases. The germline CDR1 and CDR2 sequences are MNHEY and SVGEGT. The CDR3 is 15 amino acids. Losses at the gene ends were 5 bases for V and 8 bases for J; bases not matched to a gene: 12.

V is TRBV7-2 and J is TRBJ1-2; TRBD1 matches 11 bases. J gave up 6 bases and V 3 bases, and 6 bases lay outside the gene matches. This CDR3 is built from 15 residues. Germline V CDR1 and CDR2: SGHTA, FQGNSA. The chain's CDR3 is CASSLSPDRGHGYTF. In nucleotides, the CDR3 is TGTGCCAGCAGCTTGAGCCCGGACAGGGGGCATGGCTACACCTTC. The full variable domain, with the rest looked up from reference TRBV7-2 and TRBJ1-2, is GAGVSQSPSNKVTEKGKDVELRCDPISGHTALYWYRQSLGQGLEFLIYFQGNSAPDKSGLPSDRFSAERTGGSVSTLTIQRTQQEDSAVYLCASSLSPDRGHGYTFGSGTRLTVV.

This clone showed up just a few times. V gene TRBV12-3 or TRBV12-4 combines with J gene TRBJ1-1; D gene uncertain. CDR3 length: 13 amino acids. Trimming left V 6 bases short and J 0 bases short, with 8 bases between. CDR3 sequence: CASSPRVNTEAFF. The CDR3 DNA is TGTGCCAGCAGCCCTAGAGTGAACACTGAAGCTTTCTTT.

CDR3 sequence reads: CASGSGSLLGGYTF. The CDR3 bases are TGCGCCAGCGGATCCGGGAGTCTACTTGGAGGCTACACCTTC. V and J are TRBV5-1 and TRBJ1-2, with D unclear. This CDR3 has 14 amino acids. The V gene lost 7 bases and the J gene lost 8 bases, with 21 bases spanning the gap. Per the germline V gene, CDR1 is SGHRS and CDR2 is YFSETQ.

This rearrangement joins TRBV10-3 to TRBJ2-7; 8 bases match TRBD1. This CDR3 contains 14 residues. With V trimmed by 5 bases and J by 2 bases, 5 bases remained unmatched. Germline values: CDR1 ENHRY, CDR2 SYGVKD. The CDR3 DNA reads TGTGCCATCAGTAAGGACAGGGCGGCCTACGAGCAGTACTTC. As protein: CAISKDRAAYEQYF.

This rearrangement joins TRBV19 to TRBJ2-5, with TRBD1 matching 7 bases. V shed 7 bases, J shed 2 bases, and the junction held 7 bases outside the gene matches. This CDR3 comprises 14 residues. CDR1 is LNHDA and CDR2 is SQIVND in the germline V gene (reference sequence). The DNA of the CDR3 is TGTGCCAGTACCTCCGGACAGGTACAAGAGACCCAGTACTTC. Protein: CASTSGQVQETQYF.

This chain connects TRBV9 to TRBJ2-2, with 12 bases fitting TRBD2. This CDR3 contains 15 residues. Germline-derived CDR1 and CDR2 are SGDLS and YYNGEE. V shed 3 bases and J 8 bases; nucleotides not matched to a gene: 5. The CDR3: CASSGLAGGLGELFF. The DNA of the CDR3 is TGTGCCAGCAGCGGTCTAGCGGGAGGGCTTGGGGAGCTGTTTTTT.

The V call is TRBV24-1, the J call TRBJ1-1, with D possibly matching TRBD1 (5 bases). From germline, CDR1 is KGHDR and CDR2 SFDVKD. The V gene lost 5 bases and the J gene lost 6 bases, with 12 bases spanning the gap. The CDR3 runs to 13 residues. The CDR3 coding sequence is TGTGCCACCAGTGGAACTCAGGGTGCTGAAGCTTTCTTT. Protein product: CATSGTQGAEAFF.

The CDR3: CARSLTTTYNEQFF. DNA for the CDR3: TGTGCCAGAAGCTTGACTACTACCTACAATGAGCAGTTCTTC. The chain combines TRBV5-3 with TRBJ2-1; D uncertain. TRBV5-3 is classed as an ORF, of uncertain function. This CDR3 region has 14 residues. The V end lost 1 base, the J end lost 2 bases, and 7 bases lay between the germline ends.

V and J are TRBV24-1 and TRBJ2-5, with TRBD2 as a possible D gene (6 bases). In germline, CDR1 is KGHDR, CDR2 SFDVKD. This CDR3 spans 14 amino acids. The V end lost 4 bases, the J end lost 4 bases, and 12 bases lay between the germline ends. CDR3 DNA: TGTGCCACCAGTGAATCGGGGGAAGGAGAGACCCAGTACTTC. This gives the protein CATSESGEGETQYF.

The chain links TRBV18 to TRBJ1-2; 7 bases fit TRBD1. V was clipped by 3 bases and J by 5 bases; unmatched bases: 6. The CDR3 is 14 amino acids. The V gene's germline CDR1 is KGHSH and CDR2 LQKENI. CDR3 region: CASSPSGQYYGYTF. Here the CDR3 DNA reads TGTGCCAGCTCACCTTCGGGACAGTATTATGGCTACACCTTC.

The chain couples TRBV28 to TRBJ2-2; D is uncertain. The V gene lost 0 bases and the J gene lost 6 bases, with 8 bases spanning the gap. The CDR3 covers 14 residues. The germline V gene has CDR1 MDHEN and CDR2 SYDVKM. This chain's CDR3 is CASSLWRLAGELFF. The CDR3 DNA follows: TGTGCCAGCAGTTTATGGAGGCTGGCCGGGGAGCTGTTTTTT.

This clone was detected once. J is TRBJ1-5 and V is TRBV19; weak D call: TRBD1 (5 bases). Germline V lookup: CDR1 LNHDA, CDR2 SQIVND (reference sequence). The CDR3 sequence is 14 residues long. Trimming pared 7 bases from V and 4 bases from J, leaving 14 bases between. The CDR3 region has the DNA TGTGCCAGTATCCCGCGGGGGTATAATCAGCCCCAGCATTTT. Encoded protein: CASIPRGYNQPQHF.

The chain combines TRBV27 with TRBJ2-3; 11 bases map to TRBD2. This CDR3 region has 16 residues. Germline trimming cut 3 bases from V and 0 bases from J; bases unmatched to any gene: 2. Germline assignment: CDR1 MNHEY and CDR2 SMNVEV (reference sequence). Written as DNA, the CDR3 is TGTGCCAGCAGTTTCTTAGCGGGGGGGAGCACAGATACGCAGTATTTT. Protein product: CASSFLAGGSTDTQYF.

This clone was seen a few times. The chain combines TRBV19 with TRBJ2-1, with TRBD2 identical over 12 bases. Trimming removed 4 bases from V and 2 bases from J; junction bases left unmatched: 3. The CDR3 consists of 16 residues. CDR1 and CDR2 from the germline V gene are LNHDA and SQIVND (reference sequence). The CDR3 DNA is TGTGCCAGTAGTACAAGACTAGCGGGGGCCTACAATGAGCAGTTCTTC. Protein sequence: CASSTRLAGAYNEQFF.

The gene calls are TRBV15 and TRBJ2-7, with 10 bases fitting TRBD2. Germline V gene lookup returns CDR1 LNHNV and CDR2 YYDKDF (reference sequence). The CDR3 length is 19 residues. Unmatched junction bases numbered 19, after V lost 2 bases and J lost 6 bases. The CDR3 nucleotides are TGTGCCACCAGCAGACAAACGAGCGGACTAGCGGCCCCTTCGGTCGAGCAGTACTTC. Its protein product is CATSRQTSGLAAPSVEQYF.

The rearrangement links TRBV2 to TRBJ1-1; D remains unclear. This CDR3 is built from 11 residues. Trimming pared 8 bases from V and 3 bases from J, leaving 7 bases between. CDR1 SNHLY and CDR2 FYNNEI come from the germline V gene. The CDR3: CASLGDTEAFF. Here the CDR3 DNA reads TGTGCCAGCCTAGGAGACACTGAAGCTTTCTTT.

This clone appeared many times. V gene TRBV5-1 combines with J gene TRBJ2-1; 9 bases fit TRBD2. CDR1 is SGHRS and CDR2 is YFSETQ in the germline V gene. Trimming removed 4 bases from V and 4 bases from J; junction bases left unmatched: 3. The CDR3 runs 14 residues. The CDR3, as DNA: TGCGCCAGCAGCGACGGACTAGCGTACAATGAGCAGTTCTTC. It yields the protein CASSDGLAYNEQFF.

The chain combines TRBV25-1 with TRBJ2-6, with 7 bases lining up with TRBD1. Germline-derived CDR1 and CDR2 are MGHDK and SYGVNS. The CDR3 runs to 18 residues. The V and J ends lost 1 base and 0 bases, in that order; junction bases with no gene match: 6. As DNA, the CDR3 is TGTGCCAGCAGTGAATGGGACAGTTATGCCTCTGGGGCCAACGTCCTGACTTTC. It is translated as CASSEWDSYASGANVLTF.

Comments on this clone: Other DNA sequences in this sample translate to the same CDR3. The chain is built from TRBV5-1 and TRBJ2-1; D may be TRBD2 (5 bases). The germline CDR1 and CDR2 sequences are SGHRS and YFSETQ. V lost 1 base to trimming and J lost 4 bases, with 6 bases between them. The CDR3 length is 13 residues. The CDR3 DNA is TGCGCCAGCAGCTTGTCGGGATACAATGAGCAGTTCTTC. Its translation is CASSLSGYNEQFF.

The chain employs TRBV6-5 and TRBJ2-1; 8 bases align to TRBD1. Germline V lookup: CDR1 MNHEY, CDR2 SVGAGI. The CDR3 extends over 13 amino acids. After removal of 4 bases from V and 14 bases from J, the junction contained 10 bases not matched to a gene. CDR3 DNA: TGTGCCAGCAGTTTTAACAGGGCAGGGGGCAAGTTCTTC. Protein sequence: CASSFNRAGGKFF.

This clone was seen a few times. V gene TRBV7-3 combines with J gene TRBJ2-3, with 9 bases lining up with TRBD2. Per germline, CDR1 SGHTA and CDR2 FQGTGA. V lost 5 bases to trimming and J lost 2 bases; unmatched junction nucleotides: 8. The CDR3 loop spans 16 amino acids. The CDR3 bases are TGTGCCAGCAGCCCGGGACTAGCTCCGATCACAGATACGCAGTATTTT. This translates into CASSPGLAPITDTQYF.

This clone was detected only once. The chain carries TRBV7-8 and TRBJ1-1; tentative D call: TRBD1 (6 bases). Germline lookup yields CDR1 SGHVS and CDR2 FQNEAQ. The CDR3 has 14 residues. V lost 1 base, J lost 2 bases, and 8 bases lay in between. Here the CDR3 reads CASSLDRVNTEAFF. CDR3 nucleotides: TGTGCCAGCAGCTTAGACAGGGTCAACACTGAAGCTTTCTTT.

The chain couples TRBV19 to TRBJ1-1; D might be TRBD1 (6 bases). CDR3 size: 13 residues. V shed 6 bases and J shed 4 bases, with 12 bases lying between them. The germline CDR1 and CDR2 sequences are LNHDA and SQIVND (reference sequence). The CDR3 DNA reads as TGTGCCAGTAGCCGTCTACAGGGCACTGAAGCTTTCTTT. This encodes CASSRLQGTEAFF.

Only a few counts were recorded for this clone. The chain combines TRBV28 with TRBJ2-2, with D maybe TRBD2 (6 bases). The germline CDR1 and CDR2 sequences are MDHEN and SYDVKM. The CDR3 is 14 residues long. Between the trimmed V and J ends, which lost 9 bases and 3 bases, there was a span of 14 bases. CDR3 bases: TGTGCCAGTTCGCGTCGGGGGTACACCGGGGAGCTGTTTTTT. Protein sequence: CASSRRGYTGELFF.

V usage is TRBV4-2 and J usage is TRBJ2-5; a weak D match, TRBD1 (6 bases). The germline V and J ends were trimmed by 1 base and 5 bases, with 14 bases remaining between them. Germline-derived CDR1 and CDR2 are LGHNA and YNFKEQ. The CDR3 spans 15 residues. CDR3 sequence (DNA): TGTGCCAGCAGCCAAGTAGACAATCAGGGGGAGACCCAGTACTTC. Translation gives CASSQVDNQGETQYF.

J is TRBJ2-4 and V is TRBV7-9; D is unresolved. Germline CDR1 reads SEHNR; CDR2 reads FQNEAQ (reference sequence). V was trimmed by 4 bases and J by 2 bases, leaving 6 bases between them. The CDR3 extends over 13 amino acids. CDR3 amino acids: CASSSYTKNIQYF. The CDR3 DNA reads TGTGCCAGCAGCTCCTATACCAAAAACATTCAGTACTTC.

The chain combines TRBV11-2 with TRBJ2-2; 12 nucleotides align to TRBD1. Germline CDR1 SGHAT, CDR2 FQNNGV. There are 16 residues in the CDR3. Trimming took 5 bases from V and 5 from J; bases not matched to a gene: 6. DNA of the CDR3: TGTGCCAGCAGCCTGGGACAGGGGGCGAGAACCGGGGAGCTGTTTTTT. Its translation is CASSLGQGARTGELFF.

This clone was observed a handful of times. The chain employs TRBV3-1 (or the pseudogene TRBV3-2) and TRBJ2-2; 12 nucleotides match TRBD2. The length of the CDR3 is 15 residues. Germline trimming cut 3 bases from V and 8 bases from J; bases unmatched to any gene: 4. The germline V gene encodes CDR1 LGHDT and CDR2 YNNKEL (reference sequence). The CDR3 coding sequence is TGTGCCAGCAGCCATCTAGCGGGAGGGCCGGGGGAGCTGTTTTTT. This gives the protein CASSHLAGGPGELFF.